This T cell receptor beta chain was sequenced for a study of CD8 T cells in ankylosing spondylitis. For TCR beta, libraries came from quantitative 5'-RACE with molecular barcodes. TCRdb redid the calling of the 5' RACE reads with MiXCR, one entry per CDR3 protein. The table lists about 250,000 distinct CDR3 sequences, roughly 32% of them singletons. Findings and caveats of the study: In synovial fluid and blood from reactive arthritis, some motif variants were previously reported. Made up of about eight highly homologous variants, a TCR beta motif appeared characteristic of ankylosing spondylitis blood. Within matched ankylosing spondylitis synovial fluid, disease-linked clones were reportedly significantly enriched.

On this clonotype: Antigen specificity is unknown.

Germline trimming cut 6 bases from V and 7 bases from J; bases unmatched to any gene: 9. The CDR3 contains 13 residues. Germline V CDR1 and CDR2: MNHNS, SASEGT. The sequenced sample was blood, either unsorted or a sorted T cell fraction (not recorded which). The chain recombines TRBV6-1 with TRBJ2-7; 7 positions match TRBD1. The sequence was obtained from a male donor with ankylosing spondylitis or in good health (not recorded which). The CDR3 DNA is TGTGCCAGCAGAACAGGGGTCCTTACAGAGCAGTACTTC. Amino acid sequence: CASRTGVLTEQYF.